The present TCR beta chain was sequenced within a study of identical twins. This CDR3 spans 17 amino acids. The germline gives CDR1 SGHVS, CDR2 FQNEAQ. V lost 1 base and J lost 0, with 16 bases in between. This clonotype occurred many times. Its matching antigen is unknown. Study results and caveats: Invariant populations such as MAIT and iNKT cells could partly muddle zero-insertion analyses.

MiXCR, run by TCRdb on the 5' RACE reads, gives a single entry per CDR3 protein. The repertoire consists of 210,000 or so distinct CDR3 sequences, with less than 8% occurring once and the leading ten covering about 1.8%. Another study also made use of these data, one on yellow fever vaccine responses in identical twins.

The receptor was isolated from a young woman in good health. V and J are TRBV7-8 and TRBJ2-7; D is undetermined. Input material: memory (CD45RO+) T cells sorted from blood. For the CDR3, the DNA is TGTGCCAGCAGCTTAGGAACAGTGGGGAAAGCCTCCTACGAGCAGTACTTC. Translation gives CASSLGTVGKASYEQYF.